These T cell receptor beta chains were read from a single sample in a study of T cell responses to AZD1222 COVID-19 vaccine. Generated by immunoSEQ multiplex PCR, the TCRdb table keeps only in-frame clones and is missing some. The sample contains 95,000 to 150,000 clones, approximately 90% of which appear only once. Sequencing was performed on peripheral blood, taken on day 0 of AZD1222 vaccination. The receptors were gathered from an adult in good health. Both conserved end residues are part of each CDR3.

len | j_gene | v_gene | CDR3aa
12 | TRBJ1-2 | TRBV19 | CASSGPNYGYTF
13 | TRBJ2-5 | TRBV10-3 | CAISESSQETQYF
13 | TRBJ2-7 | TRBV19 | CASSPRRDYEQYF
15 | TRBJ1-2 | TRBV9 | CASSVRGDANYGYTF
17 | TRBJ2-5 | TRBV5-6 | CASSLAGLAGGLVTQYF
16 | TRBJ2-1 | TRBV5-6 | CASSSEIPLYYNEQFF
15 | TRBJ1-1 | TRBV2 | CASRVTGGAKTEAFF
14 | TRBJ1-3 | TRBV5-5 | CASSLQVSGNTIYF
12 | TRBJ2-7 | TRBV29-1 | CSVERGSYEQYF
17 | TRBJ2-2 | TRBV2 | CASSGPSGTRITGELFF
12 | TRBJ2-1 | TRBV9 | CASSVDFYEQFF
16 | TRBJ2-5 | TRBV9 | CASSVGGSGVTETQYF
16 | TRBJ2-7 | TRBV9 | CASSVGGDSLAYEQYF
15 | TRBJ1-4 | TRBV28 | CASSSDSTTNEKLFF
14 | TRBJ1-1 | TRBV18 | CASSPGAQNTEAFF
13 | TRBJ1-3 | TRBV19 | CASIGQAGNTIYF
15 | TRBJ1-2 | TRBV19 | CASSSPGRANYGYTF
15 | TRBJ1-1 | TRBV6-2/TRBV6-3 | CASSYLAAMNTEAFF
15 | TRBJ2-3 | TRBV4-1 | CASSLKFLATDTQYF
12 | TRBJ1-1 | TRBV6-6 | CASSYFEGGAFF
11 | TRBJ2-5 | TRBV25-1 | CASSVLETQYF
14 | TRBJ2-5 | TRBV28 | CASSSPGQKETQYF
14 | TRBJ2-3 | TRBV7-8 | CASSTTGITDTQYF
15 | TRBJ2-2 | TRBV9 | CASSPGTGITGELFF
13 | TRBJ2-1 | TRBV6-6 | CASSTGPLDEQFF
16 | TRBJ1-3 | TRBV7-9 | CASSPPTGTSGNTIYF
15 | TRBJ2-7 | TRBV5-1 | CASSLESGLAGGLIF
16 | TRBJ2-1 | TRBV4-3 | CASSQARGLAENEQFF
15 | TRBJ2-2 | TRBV9 | CASSLTGTPGGELFF
15 | TRBJ1-2 | TRBV20-1 | CSASSSWGEGDGYTF
15 | TRBJ2-5 | TRBV28 | CASSLLAEPKETQYF
17 | TRBJ1-1 | TRBV2 | CASTRIHRWGRGTEAFF
16 | TRBJ2-1 | TRBV18 | CASSPYFGTSGRAPFF
13 | TRBJ2-7 | TRBV6-2/TRBV6-3 | CASSPTASYEQYF
16 | TRBJ2-7 | TRBV7-6 | CASSLGVSGGAYEQYF
14 | TRBJ1-1 | TRBV30 | CAWVDRGHSLEAFF
14 | TRBJ2-7 | TRBV13 | CASSSTPLSYEQYF
16 | TRBJ2-7 | TRBV3-1/TRBV3-2 | CASSRIRTSTCYEQYF
12 | TRBJ1-1 | TRBV5-1 | CASSFQVTEAFF
14 | TRBJ1-5 | TRBV19 | CASSDRGGNQPQHF
14 | TRBJ1-5 | TRBV10-2 | CASTQSGGNQPQHF
13 | TRBJ2-7 | TRBV5-8 | CASNTARNYEQYF
15 | TRBJ2-1 | TRBV30 | CAWSQGLAGVAEQFF
17 | TRBJ1-3 | TRBV2 | CARQRGEGGGSGNTIYF
16 | TRBJ2-2 | TRBV11-2 | CASSYRQGASTGELFF
14 | TRBJ2-7 | TRBV19 | CASQSGTNTYEQYF
19 | TRBJ2-7 | TRBV12-2 | CASRPPPGLAGGSSYEQYF
12 | TRBJ2-1 | TRBV11-2 | CASSPTQGEQFF
12 | TRBJ1-5 | TRBV6-5 | CASRGANQPQHF
13 | TRBJ1-2 | TRBV6-2/TRBV6-3 | CASSSGLNYGYTF
16 | TRBJ2-2 | TRBV6-6 | CASSGLAGGNTGELFF
16 | TRBJ2-5 | TRBV5-4 | CASSLPLAGVQETQYF
13 | TRBJ2-2 | TRBV7-2 | CASSLGGGGELFF
15 | TRBJ1-1 | TRBV9 | CASSVEAGMDTEAFF
13 | TRBJ1-1 | TRBV7-8 | CASSSTDYTEAFF
18 | TRBJ2-5 | TRBV3-1/TRBV3-2 | CASSPLSGTSGGKETQYF
17 | TRBJ1-2 | TRBV12-5 | CASGLALWTGERHGYTF
15 | TRBJ2-5 | TRBV9 | CASSEGLAEQETQYF
17 | TRBJ2-7 | TRBV5-1 | CASSFLGGQGMTYEQYF
13 | TRBJ2-2 | TRBV27 | CASSGLRTGELFF